This is a list of T cell receptor beta chains from one sample in a study of blood T cell repertoires in COVID-19. Sequencing was performed with immunoSEQ multiplex PCR; in TCRdb, only in-frame clones are kept and a portion is missing. The sample lists 55,000 to 65,000 clones; just over 90% were seen once. The sequenced material came from peripheral blood. The receptor source for this set is a human donor in a cohort sampled during active COVID-19. The CDR3 runs from the conserved cysteine through the conserved F or W. D genes are given only for firm matches. Size values are once, few and many counts, or a class for expanded clones, and some rows have none.

D gene	clone size	V gene	J gene	CDR3 DNA	CDR3 protein
TRBD1	few	TRBV3-1/TRBV3-2	TRBJ2-3	TGTGCGGGGACAGTGAGGGGCACAGATACGCAGTATTTT	CAGTVRGTDTQYF
TRBD2	-	TRBV9	TRBJ2-7	TGTGCCAGCAGCCCCCACAGTGGTTCGGCGGGAGGGACCTACGAGCAGTACTTC	CASSPHSGSAGGTYEQYF
-	-	TRBV6-2/TRBV6-3	TRBJ1-2	TGTGCCAGCAGTTACGGGCAGTACCTCGGTGGCTACACCTTC	CASSYGQYLGGYTF
-	-	TRBV14	TRBJ1-1	TGTGCCAGCAGCCAAGGCAGGGGCAACACTGAAGCTTTCTTT	CASSQGRGNTEAFF
-	-	TRBV7-8	TRBJ1-3	TGTGCCAGCAGCTTAGCTGCGGCTGGAAACACCATATATTTT	CASSLAAAGNTIYF
TRBD2	-	TRBV24-1	TRBJ2-2	TGTGCCACCAGTGATTTCCGGCTAGCGGGAGGCGGGGGGGAGCTGTTTTTT	CATSDFRLAGGGGELFF
TRBD2	-	TRBV7-2	TRBJ2-7	TGTGCCAGCAGCTTAGCGCGAAAAACACTAGCGGGATATCCTTACGAGCAGTACTTC	CASSLARKTLAGYPYEQYF
TRBD2	-	TRBV3-1/TRBV3-2	TRBJ2-7	TGTGCCAGCAGCCAAGATTGGCGGCGGGAGATCCACGAGCAGTACTTC	CASSQDWRREIHEQYF
TRBD1	few	TRBV18	TRBJ1-1	TGTGCCAGCTCACTTGAAACAGGGGGCAATGCTTTCTTT	CASSLETGGNAFF
TRBD1	-	TRBV19	TRBJ1-5	TGTGCCAGCAGCGACAGGGGGCGAGGTCAGCCCCAGCATTTT	CASSDRGRGQPQHF
-	-	TRBV28	TRBJ2-4	TGTGCCAGCGATCGACAGATCCTAGCCAAAAACATTCAGTACTTC	CASDRQILAKNIQYF
TRBD1	-	TRBV11-3	TRBJ2-7	TGTGCCAGCAGTAATTCTCCGGGACAGAGCTACGAGCAGTACTTC	CASSNSPGQSYEQYF
-	-	TRBV21-1	TRBJ2-1	TGTGCCAGGAAAGCGGAACTAGCGGGGTTGAGCTCCTACAATGAGCAGTTCTTC	CARKAELAGLSSYNEQFF
-	-	TRBV5-1	TRBJ2-5	TGCGCCAGCAGCTTGCTCCAAGAGACCCAGTACTTC	CASSLLQETQYF
TRBD2	-	TRBV6-2/TRBV6-3	TRBJ2-7	TGTGCCAGCAGTCGACTAGCGGGAGACTCCTACGAGCAGTACTTC	CASSRLAGDSYEQYF
-	-	TRBV7-9	TRBJ1-3	TGTGCCAGCAGCCGGACAGTCTCTGGAAACACCATATATTTT	CASSRTVSGNTIYF
-	-	TRBV7-9	TRBJ2-2	TGTGCCAGCAGCTTAAGAGGGCCGGCCACCGGGGAGCTGTTTTTT	CASSLRGPATGELFF
TRBD2	few	TRBV12-3/TRBV12-4	TRBJ2-7	TGTGCCAGCAGCCTAGCGGGAATCAACGAGCAGTACTTC	CASSLAGINEQYF
TRBD1	-	TRBV10-3	TRBJ2-5	TGTGCCATCAGTGAACGCGGGACAGGGGTACCAGAGACCCAGTACTTC	CAISERGTGVPETQYF
-	-	TRBV4-1	TRBJ2-7	TGCGCCAGCAGCCAACCTATTGGTCCCGGCCTACTAGAGCAGTACTTC	CASSQPIGPGLLEQYF
-	once	TRBV6-5	TRBJ2-3	TGTGCCAGCAGTTCCCCAAATACGCAGTATTTT	CASSSPNTQYF
-	-	TRBV6-5	TRBJ1-2	TGTGCCAGCCTATTGACAGCTAACTATGGCTACACCTTC	CASLLTANYGYTF
-	-	TRBV6-1	TRBJ2-1	TGTGCCAGCAGTGAATATACATCAGTCAGCTCCTACAATGAGCAGTTCTTC	CASSEYTSVSSYNEQFF
-	-	TRBV21-1	TRBJ2-3	TGTGCCAGCAGCTCCCAGGTGTGGCGGGAGGGAGAGATTAACAGCACAGATACGCAGTATTTT	CASSSQVWREGEINSTDTQYF
TRBD2	-	TRBV11-3	TRBJ2-5	TGTGCCAGCAGACCCGGGACTAGCGGGAGGGGGGTAGAGACCCAGTACTTC	CASRPGTSGRGVETQYF
TRBD1	once	TRBV25-1	TRBJ2-1	TGTGCCAGCAGCGCGGGACAGGGGGCTTCAAATGAGCAGTTCTTC	CASSAGQGASNEQFF
-	-	TRBV7-2	TRBJ2-2	TGTGCCGGAAGCAGGACATCGAACACCGGGGAGCTGTTTTTT	CAGSRTSNTGELFF
-	-	TRBV27	TRBJ2-7	TGTGCCAGCAGTTTAGTAGGGGCGATGGAGCAGTACTTC	CASSLVGAMEQYF
TRBD2	-	TRBV28	TRBJ2-7	TGTGCCAGCAACCTTATAGCGGGATTCTACGAGCAGTACTTC	CASNLIAGFYEQYF
-	-	TRBV15	TRBJ2-3	TGTGCCACCAGCAGAGGAGGACTTGGCGGGGACCTTTTCTCTAGCACAGATACGCAGTATTTT	CATSRGGLGGDLFSSTDTQYF
TRBD1	-	TRBV11-2	TRBJ2-7	TGTGCCAGCAGCTTAGAAGGGACAGGGGTCCCGTACAACGAGCAGTACTTC	CASSLEGTGVPYNEQYF
TRBD1	-	TRBV6-5	TRBJ2-7	TGTGCCAGCACCACAGGGGGCTACGAGCAGTACTTC	CASTTGGYEQYF
-	-	TRBV2	TRBJ2-3	TGTGCCAGCAAGGGACTGATCAGCACAGATACGCAGTATTTT	CASKGLISTDTQYF
TRBD1	-	TRBV5-1	TRBJ1-4	TGCGCCAGCAGCACGGGACAGGGTAACGAAAAACTGTTTTTT	CASSTGQGNEKLFF
-	-	TRBV11-2	TRBJ2-7	TGTGCCAGCAGCCGAAGGGACACTTACTACGAGCAGTACTTC	CASSRRDTYYEQYF
TRBD1	-	TRBV24-1	TRBJ2-3	TGTGCCACCAGCACGCCTCAACCGGGACAGGGCGGAGATACGCAGTATTTT	CATSTPQPGQGGDTQYF
-	-	TRBV6-5	TRBJ1-2	TGTGCCAGCAGTTCTCGACGGACTGTTAACTATGGCTACACCTTC	CASSSRRTVNYGYTF
TRBD2	-	TRBV6-2/TRBV6-3	TRBJ2-1	TGTGCCAGCAGCCAACTAGCGGGAGTCAGGAATGAGCAGTTCTTC	CASSQLAGVRNEQFF
-	-	TRBV28	TRBJ2-2	TGTGCCAGCCTCGGACGGGAAAACACCGGGGAGCTGTTTTTT	CASLGRENTGELFF
TRBD1	-	TRBV6-5	TRBJ1-3	TGTGCCAGCAGTCTGACAGGGTTAGGAAACACCATATATTTT	CASSLTGLGNTIYF
TRBD2	once	TRBV12-3/TRBV12-4	TRBJ2-1	TGTGCCAGCAGTTTATGGACTAGCGATGAGCAGTTCTTC	CASSLWTSDEQFF
TRBD2	-	TRBV7-3	TRBJ2-1	TGTGCCAGCAGCACATCAGCGGGATCTAGTGAGCAGTTCTTC	CASSTSAGSSEQFF
-	-	TRBV3-1/TRBV3-2	TRBJ1-3	TGTGCCAGCAGCCCGCACGGGTTGGGAAACACCATATATTTT	CASSPHGLGNTIYF